Shown below are 10 T cell receptor beta chains from a single sample sequenced in a study of cytomegalovirus exposure and HLA in healthy donors. In the PCR, 60 Vbeta and 13 Jbeta primers were used. Produced via immunoSEQ multiplex PCR; TCRdb's table is partial and in-frame only. The table has about 150,000 clones, about 68% seen once; the top ten hold around 1.9%. Sequencing was carried out using PBMCs. The receptors originated from a man aged 30 to 45 in good health and CMV-seronegative.

The V and J genes are TRBV5-1 and TRBJ2-5, with D perhaps TRBD1 (7 bases). With 1 base removed from V and 4 bases from J, the gap between germline ends came to 11 bases. The CDR3 length is 14 residues. The V gene's germline CDR1 is SGHRS and CDR2 YFSETQ. The DNA for the CDR3 is TGCGCCAGCAGCTTGCTCAGGGGGGCAGAGACCCAGTACTTC. Amino acids: CASSLLRGAETQYF.

This chain uses TRBV2 with TRBJ2-1; 7 bases fit TRBD1. V gave up 4 bases and J gave up 4 bases; unmatched junction bases: 7. CDR1 is SNHLY and CDR2 is FYNNEI in the germline V gene. CDR3 length: 15 amino acids. For the CDR3, the DNA is TGTGCCAGCAGTGTTGTGGCAGGGGGATACAATGAGCAGTTCTTC. Protein: CASSVVAGGYNEQFF.

The chain carries TRBV14 and TRBJ2-7; 7 bases match TRBD1. This CDR3 is 15 amino acids long. V dropped 3 bases and J dropped 3; count of bases not matched to a gene: 8. Looked up from germline, CDR1 is SGHDN and CDR2 is FVKESK. The CDR3 sequence is CASSHLRDRLYEQYF. CDR3 coding DNA: TGTGCCAGCAGCCACCTCCGGGACAGACTCTACGAGCAGTACTTC.

On this clone: The junction shows a germline mismatch at one end, possibly a read error. V usage is TRBV28 and J usage is TRBJ1-2; maybe TRBD1 (5 bases). Germline assignment: CDR1 MDHEN and CDR2 SYDVKM. The CDR3 has 15 amino acids. CDR3 in amino acids: CASSSLGGDNYGYPF. CDR3 nucleotide sequence: TGTGCCAGCAGTTCGCTGGGAGGGGATAACTATGGCTACCCCTTC.

V gene TRBV19 combines with J gene TRBJ2-3; D remains ambiguous. This CDR3 region has 15 residues. Trimming removed 3 bases from V and 6 bases from J, with 16 bases in between. Germline lookup yields CDR1 LNHDA and CDR2 SQIVND (reference sequence). CDR3 region: CASSIGATRIDTQYF. In nucleotides, the CDR3 is TGTGCCAGTAGTATCGGAGCGACTCGGATCGATACGCAGTATTTT.

The chain recombines TRBV13 with TRBJ2-2; D is uncertain. Trimming removed 1 base from V and 3 bases from J, with 15 bases in between. The germline gives CDR1 PRHDT, CDR2 FYEKMQ (reference sequence). The CDR3 has 17 residues. The CDR3 is CASSLVDRLEDTGELFF. The CDR3 nucleotides are TGTGCCAGCAGCTTAGTAGACCGGCTCGAGGACACCGGGGAGCTGTTTTTT.

This clone was counted only a few times. The J gene is TRBJ2-1, the V gene TRBV13; tentative D call: TRBD2 (6 bases). V was clipped by 0 bases and J by 0 bases, with 12 bases between them. This CDR3 has 17 residues. Germline CDR1 PRHDT, CDR2 FYEKMQ (reference sequence). The CDR3 is CASSLGRGSSSYNEQFF. The CDR3 DNA follows: TGTGCCAGCAGCTTAGGCCGGGGGTCGAGCTCCTACAATGAGCAGTTCTTC.

This clone has only a few counts. This rearrangement joins TRBV19 to TRBJ1-6; 9 bases are shared with TRBD1. The trim removed 8 bases at V and 4 bases at J, leaving 6 bases unmatched. Germline CDR1 LNHDA, CDR2 SQIVND (reference sequence). CDR3 length: 15 amino acids. The CDR3 region has the DNA TGTGCCAGTCGCCCGGGACAGGGATATAATTCACCCCTCCACTTT. Its translation: CASRPGQGYNSPLHF.

The J gene is TRBJ2-7, the V gene TRBV27; TRBD1 aligns across 8 bases. V was clipped by 2 bases and J by 6 bases; unmatched bases: 6. CDR3 length equals 14 residues. Germline-derived CDR1 and CDR2 are MNHEY and SMNVEV (reference sequence). The CDR3 sequence is CASSLNRGRGEQYF. CDR3 coding DNA: TGTGCCAGCAGTTTAAACAGGGGGAGAGGCGAGCAGTACTTC.

The chain uses TRBV7-8 and TRBJ2-3; 7 bases are a match to TRBD2. V shed 4 bases and J 5 bases; nucleotides not matched to a gene: 6. Germline CDR1 is SGHVS and CDR2 is FQNEAQ. The CDR3 loop spans 14 amino acids. The CDR3 DNA reads as TGTGCCAGCAGCTACGCGGGGAGGGGAGATACGCAGTATTTT. This sequence encodes CASSYAGRGDTQYF.